This T cell receptor beta chain was observed in a study of a mutant IDH1 vaccine in newly diagnosed glioma. Whole-study context: Earlier treatment was radiotherapy, temozolomide, or both, with most getting both.

The CDR3 is made up of 15 amino acids. Germline CDR1 reads MGHDK; CDR2 reads SYGVNS. The ends were cut back, 4 bases at V and 0 bases at J, with 9 bases in the middle. With respect to this clone: Its antigen is currently unknown.

Profiled with immunoSEQ multiplex PCR; TCRdb holds only in-frame clones, not every one. This sample carries more than 25,000 clones, roughly 90% of them seen once, and the ten largest clones take roughly 20%. This sample's time point: week 5, during vaccination. Every single dose of the vaccine, 300 ug of mutant IDH1 20-mer peptide, came with topical imiquimod. The chain links TRBV25-1 to TRBJ2-2; perhaps D is TRBD1 or TRBD2 (5 bases each). The sequence was collected from a man aged 18-30 years with glioma. The specimen was PBMCs, collected from a glioma patient whose treatment included an IDH1 peptide vaccine. CDR3 sequence (DNA): TGTGCCAGCAGTGTGGTGGGGGCGAACACCGGGGAGCTGTTTTTT. Its translation is CASSVVGANTGELFF.